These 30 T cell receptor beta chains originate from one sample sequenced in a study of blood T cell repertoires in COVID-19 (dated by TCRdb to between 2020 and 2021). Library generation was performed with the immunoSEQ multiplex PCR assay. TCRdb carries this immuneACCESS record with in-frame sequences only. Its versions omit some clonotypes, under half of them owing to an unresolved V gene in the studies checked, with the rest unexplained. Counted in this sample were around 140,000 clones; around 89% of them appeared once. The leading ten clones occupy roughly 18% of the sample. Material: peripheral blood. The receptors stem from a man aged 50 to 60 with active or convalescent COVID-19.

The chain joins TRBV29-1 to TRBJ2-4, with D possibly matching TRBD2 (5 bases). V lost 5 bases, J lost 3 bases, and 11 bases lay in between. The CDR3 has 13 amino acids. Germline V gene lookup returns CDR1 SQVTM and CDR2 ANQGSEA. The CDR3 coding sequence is TGCAGCGTTTCGTCGGGGAACAAAAACATTCAGTACTTC. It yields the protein CSVSSGNKNIQYF.

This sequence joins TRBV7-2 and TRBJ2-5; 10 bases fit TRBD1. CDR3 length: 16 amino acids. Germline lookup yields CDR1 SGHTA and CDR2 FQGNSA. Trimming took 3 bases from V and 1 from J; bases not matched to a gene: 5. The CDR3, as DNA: TGTGCCAGCAGCTTGTCCGGGACAGGGGCCCAAGAGACCCAGTACTTC. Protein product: CASSLSGTGAQETQYF.

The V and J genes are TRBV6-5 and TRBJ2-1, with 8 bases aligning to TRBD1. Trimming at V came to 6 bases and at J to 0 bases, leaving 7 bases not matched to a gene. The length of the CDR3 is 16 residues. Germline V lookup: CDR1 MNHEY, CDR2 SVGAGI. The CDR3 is CASRYGTGSSYNEQFF. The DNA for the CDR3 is TGTGCCAGCAGGTACGGGACAGGAAGCTCCTACAATGAGCAGTTCTTC.

The CDR3, as DNA: TGTGCCAGCTCAACCGGGACTAGCGGATACAATGAGCAGTTCTTC. Translated, it gives CASSTGTSGYNEQFF. The chain carries TRBV18 and TRBJ2-1, with 11 positions matching TRBD2. Germline CDR1 reads KGHSH; CDR2 reads LQKENI. V dropped 5 bases and J dropped 4; count of bases not matched to a gene: 4. CDR3 size: 15 residues.

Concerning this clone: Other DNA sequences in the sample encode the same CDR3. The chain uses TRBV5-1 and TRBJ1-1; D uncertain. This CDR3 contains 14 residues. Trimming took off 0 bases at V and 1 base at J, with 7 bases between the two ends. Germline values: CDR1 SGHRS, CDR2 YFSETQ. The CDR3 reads CASSLAGRNTEAFF. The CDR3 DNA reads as TGCGCCAGCAGCTTGGCTGGCAGGAACACTGAAGCTTTCTTT.

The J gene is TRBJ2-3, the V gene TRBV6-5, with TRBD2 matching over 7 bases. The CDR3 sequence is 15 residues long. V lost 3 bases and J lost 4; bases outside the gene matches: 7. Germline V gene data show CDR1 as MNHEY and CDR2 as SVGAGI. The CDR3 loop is CASSYGSGVPDTQYF. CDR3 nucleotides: TGTGCCAGCAGTTATGGGAGCGGGGTTCCAGATACGCAGTATTTT.

The CDR3 DNA reads TGTGCCAGTAGTCTCCAGGCGGGGGGAAACACCATATATTTT. Protein: CASSLQAGGNTIYF. The V gene is TRBV19, the J gene TRBJ1-3, with D unclear. The germline V gene encodes CDR1 LNHDA and CDR2 SQIVND (reference sequence). The CDR3 runs to 14 residues. Trimming stripped 5 bases from V and 4 bases from J, with 12 bases between. Supplemented by reference TRBV19 and TRBJ1-3, the full variable domain reads DGGITQSPKYLFRKEGQNVTLSCEQNLNHDAMYWYRQDPGQGLRLIYYSQIVNDFQKGDIAEGYSVSREKKESFPLTVTSAQKNPTAFYLCASSLQAGGNTIYFGEGSWLTVV.

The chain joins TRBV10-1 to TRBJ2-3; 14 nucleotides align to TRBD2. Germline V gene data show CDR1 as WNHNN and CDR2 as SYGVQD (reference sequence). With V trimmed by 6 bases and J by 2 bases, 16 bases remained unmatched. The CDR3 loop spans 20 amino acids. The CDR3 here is CASRAPGLAGGQNSTDTQYF. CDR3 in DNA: TGCGCCAGCAGGGCACCTGGACTAGCGGGGGGCCAGAACTCCACAGATACGCAGTATTTT.

In DNA, the CDR3 is TGTGCCAGCAGCGCTACCTGGACAGGTGGATATCAAGGCTACACCTTC. This encodes CASSATWTGGYQGYTF. The chain combines TRBV6-6 with TRBJ1-2, with 7 bases lining up with TRBD1. Germline V gives CDR1 MNHNY, CDR2 SVGAGI (reference sequence). The trim removed 6 bases at V and 8 bases at J, leaving 18 bases unmatched. The CDR3 consists of 16 residues.

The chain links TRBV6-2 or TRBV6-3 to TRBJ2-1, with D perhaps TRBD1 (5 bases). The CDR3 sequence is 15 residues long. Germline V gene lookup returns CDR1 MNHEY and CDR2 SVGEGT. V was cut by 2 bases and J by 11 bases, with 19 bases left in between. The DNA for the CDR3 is TGTGCCAGCAGTTACGGCGCGGTGACAGTGGGTCAGCAGTTCTTC. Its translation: CASSYGAVTVGQQFF.

CDR3 bases: TGTGCCTGGAGTCCGGGACAGGGGGCGGGCACTGAAGCTTTCTTT. It yields the protein CAWSPGQGAGTEAFF. This chain joins TRBV30 and TRBJ1-1, with TRBD1 matching over 12 bases. The CDR3 has 15 residues. With 2 bases clipped from V and 4 bases from J, the junction kept 5 bases outside the gene matches. Germline assignment: CDR1 GTSNPN and CDR2 SVGIG (reference sequence).

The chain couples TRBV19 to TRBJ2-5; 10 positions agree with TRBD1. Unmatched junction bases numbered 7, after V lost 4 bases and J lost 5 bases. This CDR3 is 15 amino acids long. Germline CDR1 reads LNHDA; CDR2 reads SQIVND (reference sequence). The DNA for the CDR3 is TGTGCCAGTAGTACGACAGGGGGCGAAGACGAGACCCAGTACTTC. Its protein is CASSTTGGEDETQYF.

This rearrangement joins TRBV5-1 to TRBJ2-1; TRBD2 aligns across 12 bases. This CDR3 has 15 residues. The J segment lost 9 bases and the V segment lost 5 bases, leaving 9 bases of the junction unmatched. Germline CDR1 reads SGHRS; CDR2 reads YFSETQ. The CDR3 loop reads CASRFQTSGSLEQFF. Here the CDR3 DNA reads TGCGCCAGCAGATTCCAGACTAGCGGGAGTCTTGAGCAGTTCTTC.

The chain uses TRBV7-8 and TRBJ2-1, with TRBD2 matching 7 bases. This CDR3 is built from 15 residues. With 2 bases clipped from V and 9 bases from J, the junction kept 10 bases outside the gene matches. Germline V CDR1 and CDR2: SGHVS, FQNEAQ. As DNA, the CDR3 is TGTGCCAGCAGCTTAAGTAGTTGGGAGGGGTTTGAGCAGTTCTTC. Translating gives CASSLSSWEGFEQFF.

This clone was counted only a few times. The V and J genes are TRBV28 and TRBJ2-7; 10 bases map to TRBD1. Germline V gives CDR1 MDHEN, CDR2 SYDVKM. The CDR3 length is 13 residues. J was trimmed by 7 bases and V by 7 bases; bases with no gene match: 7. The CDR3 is CASNDRGPGEQYF. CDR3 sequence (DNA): TGTGCCAGCAATGACAGGGGGCCGGGGGAGCAGTACTTC. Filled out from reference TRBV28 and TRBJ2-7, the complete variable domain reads DVKVTQSSRYLVKRTGEKVFLECVQDMDHENMFWYRQDPGLGLRLIYFSYDVKMKEKGDIPEGYSVSREKKERFSLILESASTNQTSMYLCASNDRGPGEQYFGPGTRLTVT.

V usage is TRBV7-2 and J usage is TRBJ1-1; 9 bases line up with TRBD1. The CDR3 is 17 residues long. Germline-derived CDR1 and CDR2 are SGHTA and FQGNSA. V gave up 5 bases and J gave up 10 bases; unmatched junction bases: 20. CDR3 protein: CASSKRRGDRESGGAFF. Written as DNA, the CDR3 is TGTGCCAGCAGCAAAAGAAGGGGGGACAGGGAATCTGGTGGAGCTTTCTTT.

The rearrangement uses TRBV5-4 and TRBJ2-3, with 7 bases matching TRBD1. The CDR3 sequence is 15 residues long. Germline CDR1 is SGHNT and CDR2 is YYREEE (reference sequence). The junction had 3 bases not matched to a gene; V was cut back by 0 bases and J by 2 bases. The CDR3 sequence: CASSLEGQNTDTQYF. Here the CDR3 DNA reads TGTGCCAGCAGCTTGGAGGGACAGAACACAGATACGCAGTATTTT.

The CDR3 sequence: CAWRGGGRTHEQYF. Here the CDR3 DNA reads TGTGCCTGGAGGGGGGGCGGGAGAACCCACGAGCAGTACTTC. V gene TRBV30 combines with J gene TRBJ2-7; a weak D match, TRBD2 (7 bases). V gave up 3 bases and J gave up 5 bases, with 17 bases separating them. The CDR3 has 14 residues. Germline V lookup: CDR1 GTSNPN, CDR2 SVGIG (reference sequence).

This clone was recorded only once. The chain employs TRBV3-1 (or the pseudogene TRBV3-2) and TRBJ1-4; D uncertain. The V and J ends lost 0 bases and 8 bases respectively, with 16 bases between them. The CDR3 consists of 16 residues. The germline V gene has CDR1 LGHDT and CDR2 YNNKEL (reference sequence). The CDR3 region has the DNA TGTGCCAGCAGCCAAGATCTGGGCCTGGGGAGAGAAAAACTGTTTTTT. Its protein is CASSQDLGLGREKLFF.

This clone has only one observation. The DNA of the CDR3 is TGTGCCAGCAGGACAGGGATGAACACTGAAGCTTTCTTT. It codes for CASRTGMNTEAFF. The chain has TRBV12-3 or TRBV12-4 and TRBJ1-1; 7 bases fit TRBD1. There are 13 residues in the CDR3. The junction had 1 base not matched to a gene; V was cut back by 6 bases and J by 0 bases.

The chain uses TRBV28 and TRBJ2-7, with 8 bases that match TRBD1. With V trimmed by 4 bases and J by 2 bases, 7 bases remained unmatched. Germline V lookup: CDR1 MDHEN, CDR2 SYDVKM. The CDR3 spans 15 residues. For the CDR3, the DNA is TGTGCCAGCAGTTCAGGGGGACAGGCACCCTACGAGCAGTACTTC. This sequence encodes CASSSGGQAPYEQYF.

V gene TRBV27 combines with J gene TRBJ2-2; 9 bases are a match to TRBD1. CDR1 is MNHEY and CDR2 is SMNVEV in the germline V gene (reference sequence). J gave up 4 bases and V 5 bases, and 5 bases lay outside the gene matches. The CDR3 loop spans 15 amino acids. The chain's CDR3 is CASSPTGGITGELFF. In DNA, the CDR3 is TGTGCCAGCAGTCCAACAGGGGGCATCACCGGGGAGCTGTTTTTT.

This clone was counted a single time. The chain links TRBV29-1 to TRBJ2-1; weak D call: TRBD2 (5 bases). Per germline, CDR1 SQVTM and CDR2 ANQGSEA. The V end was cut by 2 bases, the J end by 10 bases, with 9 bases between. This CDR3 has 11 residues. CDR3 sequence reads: CSVERQREQFF. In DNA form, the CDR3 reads TGCAGCGTTGAAAGGCAGCGGGAGCAGTTCTTC.

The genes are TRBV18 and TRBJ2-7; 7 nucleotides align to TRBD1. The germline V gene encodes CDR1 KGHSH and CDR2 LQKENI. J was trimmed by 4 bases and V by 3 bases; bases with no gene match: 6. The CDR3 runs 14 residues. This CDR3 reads CASSPTTGYYEQYF. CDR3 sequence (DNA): TGTGCCAGCTCACCCACGACAGGGTATTACGAGCAGTACTTC.

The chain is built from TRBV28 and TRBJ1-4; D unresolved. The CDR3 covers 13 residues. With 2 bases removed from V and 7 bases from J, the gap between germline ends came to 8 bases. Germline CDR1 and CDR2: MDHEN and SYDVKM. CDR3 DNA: TGTGCCAGCAGTTTAAACGGTGGTGAAAAACTGTTTTTT. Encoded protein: CASSLNGGEKLFF.

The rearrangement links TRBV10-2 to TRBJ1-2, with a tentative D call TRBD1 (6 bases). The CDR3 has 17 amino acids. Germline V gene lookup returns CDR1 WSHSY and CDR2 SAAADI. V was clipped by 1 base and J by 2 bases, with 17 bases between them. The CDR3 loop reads CASSEFAGGAGNYGYTF. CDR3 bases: TGCGCCAGCAGTGAGTTCGCTGGGGGGGCAGGGAACTATGGCTACACCTTC.

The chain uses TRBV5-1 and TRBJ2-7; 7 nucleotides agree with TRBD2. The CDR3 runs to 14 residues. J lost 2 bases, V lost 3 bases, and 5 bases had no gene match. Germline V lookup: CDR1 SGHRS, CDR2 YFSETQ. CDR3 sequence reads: CASSSGLSTYEQYF. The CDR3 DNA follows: TGCGCCAGCAGCTCGGGACTATCAACCTACGAGCAGTACTTC. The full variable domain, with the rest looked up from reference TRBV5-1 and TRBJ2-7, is KAGVTQTPRYLIKTRGQQVTLSCSPISGHRSVSWYQQTPGQGLQFLFEYFSETQRNKGNFPGRFSGRQFSNSRSEMNVSTLELGDSALYLCASSSGLSTYEQYFGPGTRLTVT.

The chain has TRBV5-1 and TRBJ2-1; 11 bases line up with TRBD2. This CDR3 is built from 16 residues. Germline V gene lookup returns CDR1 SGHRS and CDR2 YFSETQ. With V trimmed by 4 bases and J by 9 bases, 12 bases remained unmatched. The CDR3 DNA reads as TGCGCCAGCAGCAAAACTAGCGGGAGTGGAATAGGTGAGCAGTTCTTC. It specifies CASSKTSGSGIGEQFF.

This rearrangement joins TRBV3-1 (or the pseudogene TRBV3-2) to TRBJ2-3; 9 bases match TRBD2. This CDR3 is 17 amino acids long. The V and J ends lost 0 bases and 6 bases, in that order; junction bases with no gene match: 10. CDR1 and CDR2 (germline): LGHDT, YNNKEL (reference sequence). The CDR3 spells CASSQEGSSGASDTQYF. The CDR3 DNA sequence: TGTGCCAGCAGCCAAGAAGGGTCTAGCGGGGCGTCGGATACGCAGTATTTT.

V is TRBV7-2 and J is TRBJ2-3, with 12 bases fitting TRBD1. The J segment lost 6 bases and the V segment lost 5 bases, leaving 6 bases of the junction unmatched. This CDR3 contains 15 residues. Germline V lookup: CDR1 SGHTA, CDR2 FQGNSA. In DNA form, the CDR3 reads TGTGCCAGCAGCCTCGGGACAGGGGGCTATGATACGCAGTATTTT. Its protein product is CASSLGTGGYDTQYF.